This is a list of T cell receptor beta chains from one sample in a study of cytomegalovirus exposure and HLA in healthy donors. The repertoire was sequenced with immunoSEQ multiplex PCR; TCRdb's copy has only in-frame clones and lacks some. Among about 110,000 clones listed, about 70% were seen once. Sequenced input: PBMCs. The source is a man aged 25-45 years in good health and CMV-seropositive. Each CDR3 is given with its conserved first and last residue. The D gene is left open where the match is weak.

J gene: TRBJ1-2; D gene: -; V gene: TRBV2; CDR3 protein: CASSEGGGYTF
J gene: TRBJ1-1; D gene: TRBD1; V gene: TRBV6-5; CDR3 protein: CASSYSGTGGSEAFF
J gene: TRBJ1-2; D gene: -; V gene: TRBV28; CDR3 protein: CASSLPANYGYTF
J gene: TRBJ2-7; D gene: TRBD2; V gene: TRBV19; CDR3 protein: CASSISSGGHYEQYF
J gene: TRBJ2-2; D gene: TRBD1; V gene: TRBV9; CDR3 protein: CASSAGGQASPGELFF
J gene: TRBJ1-4; D gene: -; V gene: TRBV4-3; CDR3 protein: CASSQDIGREKLFF
J gene: TRBJ1-2; D gene: TRBD1; V gene: TRBV5-6; CDR3 protein: CASSLVRPYRGESYGYTF
J gene: TRBJ1-1; D gene: TRBD1; V gene: TRBV7-2; CDR3 protein: CASSQTGLTEAFF
J gene: TRBJ2-1; D gene: TRBD1; V gene: TRBV5-1; CDR3 protein: CASSSGQGTVNEQFF
J gene: TRBJ1-1; D gene: -; V gene: TRBV19; CDR3 protein: CASTYGGYTEAFF
J gene: TRBJ2-1; D gene: -; V gene: TRBV6-4; CDR3 protein: CASSMSQGRNEQFF
J gene: TRBJ2-2; D gene: -; V gene: TRBV7-3; CDR3 protein: CASSLTAGTGELFF
J gene: TRBJ2-5; D gene: TRBD1; V gene: TRBV5-1; CDR3 protein: CASSPRTGGNQETQYF
J gene: TRBJ1-4; D gene: -; V gene: TRBV5-1; CDR3 protein: CASSTGRGNEKLFF
J gene: TRBJ2-1; D gene: -; V gene: TRBV5-4; CDR3 protein: CASSLLNNEQFF
J gene: TRBJ1-1; D gene: -; V gene: TRBV18; CDR3 protein: CASSPPRQNTEAFF
J gene: TRBJ1-6; D gene: -; V gene: TRBV2; CDR3 protein: CASSTGYNSPLHF
J gene: TRBJ2-1; D gene: -; V gene: TRBV19; CDR3 protein: CASSISSSYNEQFF
J gene: TRBJ1-4; D gene: TRBD1; V gene: TRBV28; CDR3 protein: CASGGDRAYEKLFF
J gene: -; D gene: TRBD1; V gene: TRBV2; CDR3 protein: CASSRVRTGVDEQYF
J gene: TRBJ1-3; D gene: -; V gene: TRBV7-2; CDR3 protein: CASSEQGTGNTIYF
J gene: TRBJ1-6; D gene: TRBD1; V gene: TRBV30; CDR3 protein: CAWGQGNSPLHF
J gene: TRBJ2-3; D gene: TRBD2; V gene: TRBV7-2; CDR3 protein: CASSLGLAGDTQYF